The clone carrying this T cell receptor beta chain occurred once. No antigen is known for it. The data belong to a study of shared clonotypes between healthy human individuals. Study-wide points: Naive CD4 clonotype sharing across a few donors was 4.5% to 6%.

The germline V and J ends were trimmed by 1 base and 16 bases, with 17 bases remaining between them. Germline V lookup: CDR1 MNHNS, CDR2 SASEGT. The CDR3 has 13 amino acids. Produced via immunoSEQ multiplex PCR; TCRdb's table is partial and in-frame only. Altogether hundreds of thousands of clones are present, roughly 72% being singletons, with the ten largest covering more than 1.5%. This clonotype was sampled from a woman under 40 in good health. The rearrangement joins TRBV6-1 to TRBJ2-1; D gene ambiguous. The sequenced sample was memory CD4+ T cells sorted from blood. Subset described: CD45RA-negative fraction. CDR3 coding DNA: TGTGCCAGCAGTGAAGGGAATCATCCCGTTGTCTTCTTC. Residues: CASSEGNHPVVFF.